The 32 T cell receptor beta chains below come from one sample, sequenced in a study of cytomegalovirus exposure and HLA in healthy donors. The PCR made use of 60 Vbeta and 13 Jbeta primers. Sequencing used immunoSEQ multiplex PCR; TCRdb keeps in-frame clones, though not all of them. The sample has about 67,000 clones; around 63% are singletons. The material sequenced was PBMCs. These receptors came from a woman in her thirties in good health and CMV-seronegative.

This sequence joins TRBV7-2 and TRBJ2-5, with D possibly matching TRBD2 (6 bases). The J call is uncertain, as TRBJ2-7 better fits the DNA end. This CDR3 contains 15 residues. CDR1 is SGHTA and CDR2 is FQGNSA in the germline V gene. This chain's CDR3 is CASSLSSLATYEQYF. CDR3 nucleotide sequence: TGTGCCAGCAGCCTATCGTCGCTAGCGACCTACGAGCAGTACTTC.

This chain connects TRBV7-9 to TRBJ1-4; the match to TRBD1 covers 10 bases. This CDR3 has 17 amino acids. Per germline, CDR1 SEHNR and CDR2 FQNEAQ (reference sequence). Germline trimming cut 1 base from V and 0 bases from J; bases unmatched to any gene: 2. The CDR3 region is CASSLGDRGATNEKLFF. The CDR3 DNA reads TGTGCCAGCAGCTTAGGGGACAGGGGAGCAACTAATGAAAAACTGTTTTTT.

V gene TRBV19 combines with J gene TRBJ1-1; 7 nucleotides line up with TRBD1. There are 15 residues in the CDR3. Looked up from germline, CDR1 is LNHDA and CDR2 is SQIVND (reference sequence). Unmatched junction bases numbered 7, after V lost 2 bases and J lost 4 bases. The CDR3 here is CASSISGSGGTEAFF. The CDR3 DNA is TGTGCCAGTAGTATAAGTGGGTCAGGGGGCACTGAAGCTTTCTTT.

The table lists this clone with many counts. The chain is built from TRBV5-1 and TRBJ2-7; TRBD1 agrees at 10 bases. CDR1 is SGHRS and CDR2 is YFSETQ in the germline V gene. This CDR3 has 13 amino acids. V lost 5 bases and J lost 3; bases outside the gene matches: 2. CDR3 loop: CASSWTGGYEQYF. CDR3 nucleotide sequence: TGCGCCAGCAGTTGGACAGGGGGCTACGAGCAGTACTTC.

V is TRBV5-6 and J is TRBJ1-6; the D gene is possibly TRBD1 (5 bases). The length of the CDR3 is 15 residues. V was cut by 0 bases and J by 5 bases, with 9 bases left in between. Germline CDR1 is SGHDT and CDR2 is YYEEEE. The CDR3 loop reads CASSLAGRDNSPLHF. The CDR3 bases are TGTGCCAGCAGCTTGGCAGGGAGGGATAATTCACCCCTCCACTTT. Variable domain in full (rest from reference TRBV5-6 and TRBJ1-6): DAGVTQSPTHLIKTRGQQVTLRCSPKSGHDTVSWYQQALGQGPQFIFQYYEEEERQRGNFPDRFSGHQFPNYSSELNVNALLLGDSALYLCASSLAGRDNSPLHFGNGTRLTVT.

This clone was observed a handful of times. The chain has TRBV7-2 and TRBJ1-4; D perhaps matches TRBD1 (5 bases). CDR3 length equals 17 residues. V was clipped by 1 base and J by 3 bases, with 15 bases between them. CDR1 and CDR2 (germline): SGHTA, FQGNSA. This CDR3 reads CASSLGGAWRANEKLFF. The CDR3 region has the DNA TGTGCCAGCAGCTTAGGCGGGGCTTGGCGGGCTAATGAAAAACTGTTTTTT.

The chain is built from TRBV29-1 and TRBJ1-6; 8 positions agree with TRBD1. The CDR3 loop spans 12 amino acids. V shed 7 bases, J shed 7 bases, and the junction held 3 bases outside the gene matches. The germline gives CDR1 SQVTM, CDR2 ANQGSEA. Written as DNA, the CDR3 is TGCAGCGCCCGACAGGGGAATTCACCCCTCCACTTT. Amino acids: CSARQGNSPLHF.

This clone has ten or more counts. Written as DNA, the CDR3 is TGCGCCAGCAGCTTATTGTACAGGGGGCGCGACACTGAAGCTTTCTTT. Its protein is CASSLLYRGRDTEAFF. This sequence joins TRBV5-1 and TRBJ1-1; 9 bases line up with TRBD1. V was clipped by 2 bases and J by 3 bases; unmatched bases: 8. CDR1 and CDR2 (germline): SGHRS, YFSETQ. CDR3 size: 16 residues.

On this clone: Other DNA sequences of this sample code for an identical CDR3. The V gene is TRBV27, the J gene TRBJ1-1; perhaps TRBD1 as D (5 bases). V lost 6 bases, J lost 5 bases, and 13 bases lay in between. Germline loops: CDR1 MNHEY, CDR2 SMNVEV (reference sequence). This CDR3 has 13 amino acids. CDR3 coding DNA: TGTGCCAGCAGCCTGGGGGGAGGGACTGAAGCTTTCTTT. Its translation: CASSLGGGTEAFF.

The J gene is TRBJ1-4, the V gene TRBV28; 9 bases match TRBD1. Germline values: CDR1 MDHEN, CDR2 SYDVKM. This CDR3 spans 16 amino acids. J was trimmed by 0 bases and V by 7 bases; bases with no gene match: 6. The CDR3 nucleotides are TGTGCCAGCAAGGGACAGGGATTAGCAACTAATGAAAAACTGTTTTTT. Protein sequence: CASKGQGLATNEKLFF.

The CDR3: CASSFQSQEKLFF. The CDR3, as DNA: TGTGCCAGCAGCTTCCAGTCCCAGGAAAAACTGTTTTTT. V is TRBV5-4 and J is TRBJ1-4; D call uncertain. There are 13 residues in the CDR3. The germline gives CDR1 SGHNT, CDR2 YYREEE (reference sequence). V was shortened by 2 bases and J by 8 bases, with 10 bases between the two germline ends.

The CDR3 sequence: CASSAQGGLTDTQYF. CDR3 nucleotides: TGTGCCAGCAGCGCTCAAGGGGGTCTCACAGATACGCAGTATTTT. V usage is TRBV7-2 and J usage is TRBJ2-3; TRBD1 might be the D (6 bases). The CDR3 has 15 amino acids. V lost 5 bases and J lost 2, with 14 bases in between. CDR1 is SGHTA, CDR2 FQGNSA, per germline.

The chain uses TRBV12-1 and TRBJ2-3; the D call of TRBD2 is as the table states it, not checked on the DNA. TRBV12-1 is noted as a pseudogene. The CDR3 runs 15 residues. The CDR3: CASSYRGGAPDTQYF. Written as DNA, the CDR3 is TGTGCCAGCAGCTACCGCGGGGGGGCCCCAGATACGCAGTATTTT.

This sequence joins TRBV7-3 and TRBJ2-1; possibly TRBD2 for D (5 bases). There are 15 residues in the CDR3. The germline V gene has CDR1 SGHTA and CDR2 FQGTGA. The V and J ends lost 3 bases and 8 bases respectively, with 17 bases between them. CDR3 in amino acids: CASSLAGRSVDEQFF. The CDR3 DNA is TGTGCCAGCAGCTTGGCGGGCCGTTCGGTCGATGAGCAGTTCTTC.

V usage is TRBV30 and J usage is TRBJ2-7; 10 bases map to TRBD1. This CDR3 is 18 amino acids long. In germline, CDR1 is GTSNPN, CDR2 SVGIG (reference sequence). The junction had 11 bases not matched to a gene; V was cut back by 0 bases and J by 0 bases. The CDR3 DNA sequence: TGTGCCTGGAGTGTAATTTGGGAGAGACAGGGGGCCTCCTACGAGCAGTACTTC. Translating it yields CAWSVIWERQGASYEQYF.

The chain couples TRBV6-5 to TRBJ1-6, with TRBD1 matching 7 bases. Per the germline V gene, CDR1 is MNHEY and CDR2 is SVGAGI. Unmatched junction bases numbered 8, after V lost 5 bases and J lost 10 bases. The CDR3 runs to 14 residues. The CDR3 region is CASSRGQVGSPLHF. The CDR3 DNA is TGTGCCAGCAGTCGAGGACAGGTTGGGTCACCCCTCCACTTT.

This clone was seen only a few times. This chain uses TRBV4-1 with TRBJ2-7; D is unclear. This CDR3 spans 15 amino acids. The V end lost 0 bases, the J end lost 3 bases, and 12 bases lay between the germline ends. CDR1 and CDR2 from the germline V gene are MGHRA and YSYEKL. CDR3 DNA: TGCGCCAGCAGCCAAGATCGCACTACCCACTACGAGCAGTACTTC. Encoded protein: CASSQDRTTHYEQYF.

The rearrangement links TRBV6-1 to TRBJ2-4; possible D gene TRBD1, 6 bases. Trimming cost V 6 bases and J 4 bases, with 7 bases left between them. In germline, CDR1 is MNHNS, CDR2 SASEGT. The length of the CDR3 is 12 residues. In DNA form, the CDR3 reads TGTGCCAGCAGGACAGGAAAAAACATTCAGTACTTC. Translated, it gives CASRTGKNIQYF.

J is TRBJ1-1 and V is TRBV14; TRBD1 matches at 9 bases. Germline values: CDR1 SGHDN, CDR2 FVKESK. The CDR3 is made up of 16 amino acids. J lost 0 bases, V lost 1 base, and 3 bases had no gene match. CDR3 bases: TGTGCCAGCAGCCAAGTCGGGACAGGGATGAACACTGAAGCTTTCTTT. Translated, it gives CASSQVGTGMNTEAFF.

V gene TRBV6-5 combines with J gene TRBJ2-5; tentatively, D is TRBD2 (5 bases). Gene TRBJ2-7 matches the end of the DNA better, so the J call may be wrong. This CDR3 region has 15 residues. The germline gives CDR1 MNHEY, CDR2 SVGAGI. CDR3 nucleotides: TGTGCCAGCAGTCCGAGGACTCGAGGACTCTCCGAGCAGTACTTC. Residues: CASSPRTRGLSEQYF.

The chain couples TRBV5-1 to TRBJ1-2; the D is unclear. This CDR3 spans 13 amino acids. Germline lookup yields CDR1 SGHRS and CDR2 YFSETQ. Trimming shortened V by 4 bases and J by 2 bases, and 9 bases separated the two germline ends. The CDR3: CASSAYGNYGYTF. The CDR3 DNA sequence: TGCGCCAGCAGCGCTTACGGGAACTATGGCTACACCTTC.

The DNA of the CDR3 is TGCGCCAGCAGGGACCTGACAGGGGATAAGGCTGAAGCTTTCTTT. Translation: CASRDLTGDKAEAFF. The chain combines TRBV10-2 with TRBJ1-1, with 8 bases that match TRBD1. The trim removed 6 bases at V and 6 bases at J, leaving 12 bases unmatched. CDR1 WSHSY and CDR2 SAAADI come from the germline V gene. The CDR3 contains 15 residues.

The chain is built from TRBV10-3 and TRBJ2-3; 14 positions match TRBD2. CDR1 ENHRY and CDR2 SYGVKD come from the germline V gene. The V and J ends lost 6 bases and 0 bases, in that order; junction bases with no gene match: 8. The CDR3 is 18 residues long. CDR3: CAIRTGTSGGHSTDTQYF. CDR3 nucleotide sequence: TGTGCCATCAGAACCGGGACTAGCGGGGGCCACAGCACAGATACGCAGTATTTT.

The J gene is TRBJ1-1, the V gene TRBV30, with D uncertain. The V end was cut by 0 bases, the J end by 3 bases, with 11 bases between. There are 14 residues in the CDR3. Germline lookup yields CDR1 GTSNPN and CDR2 SVGIG (reference sequence). For the CDR3, the DNA is TGTGCCTGGAGTGTACGAGGGTCCGACACTGAAGCTTTCTTT. It specifies CAWSVRGSDTEAFF. Drawing the rest from reference TRBV30 and TRBJ1-1, the complete variable domain is SQTIHQWPATLVQPVGSPLSLECTVEGTSNPNLYWYRQAAGRGLQLLFYSVGIGQISSEVPQNLSASRPQDRQFILSSKKLLLSDSGFYLCAWSVRGSDTEAFFGQGTRLTVV.

The chain is built from TRBV6-1 and TRBJ2-5; TRBD2 is a possible D gene (6 bases). Per the germline V gene, CDR1 is MNHNS and CDR2 is SASEGT. This CDR3 region has 15 residues. The V and J ends lost 2 bases and 2 bases respectively, with 12 bases between them. In nucleotides, the CDR3 is TGTGCCAGCAGTGAATCCCCAAGCGGGCAAGAGACCCAGTACTTC. Translating it yields CASSESPSGQETQYF.

The V and J genes are TRBV2 and TRBJ2-3, with 7 bases identical to TRBD1. CDR1 SNHLY and CDR2 FYNNEI come from the germline V gene. CDR3 length: 13 residues. Trimming cost V 6 bases and J 4 bases; bases outside gene matches: 4. The CDR3 DNA sequence: TGTGCCAGCAGCCGGGACAGATCAGATACGCAGTATTTT. As protein: CASSRDRSDTQYF. Based on the CDR3 plus reference TRBV2 and TRBJ2-3, the full variable domain is EPEVTQTPSHQVTQMGQEVILRCVPISNHLYFYWYRQILGQKVEFLVSFYNNEISEKSEIFDDQFSVERPDGSNFTLKIRSTKLEDSAMYFCASSRDRSDTQYFGPGTRLTVL.

This chain links TRBV6-1 with TRBJ2-1; 8 bases align to TRBD1. The germline V gene encodes CDR1 MNHNS and CDR2 SASEGT. The CDR3 is 13 amino acids. V lost 6 bases, J lost 7 bases, and 5 bases stayed unmatched. DNA of the CDR3: TGTGCCAGCAGGGGTACAGGGGGGAATGAGCAGTTCTTC. This translates into CASRGTGGNEQFF.

The rearrangement joins TRBV7-6 to TRBJ2-2; a weak D match, TRBD1 (5 bases). The CDR3 loop spans 15 amino acids. Germline assignment: CDR1 SGHVS and CDR2 FNYEAQ. V was pared by 1 base and J by 4 bases, with 10 bases between. This chain's CDR3 is CASSLDQGGTGELFF. CDR3 sequence (DNA): TGTGCCAGCAGCTTAGATCAGGGCGGCACCGGGGAGCTGTTTTTT.

The chain has TRBV27 and TRBJ2-5; 7 bases agree with TRBD2. Germline V gene lookup returns CDR1 MNHEY and CDR2 SMNVEV (reference sequence). The CDR3 consists of 13 residues. Germline trimming cut 5 bases from V and 3 bases from J; bases unmatched to any gene: 3. CDR3 in amino acids: CASSRDYEETQYF. The CDR3 region has the DNA TGTGCCAGCAGTCGGGACTACGAAGAGACCCAGTACTTC.

The gene calls are TRBV5-1 and TRBJ2-5; 8 bases line up with TRBD1. Germline V lookup: CDR1 SGHRS, CDR2 YFSETQ. J gave up 1 base and V 4 bases, and 3 bases lay outside the gene matches. CDR3 length equals 14 residues. CDR3 sequence reads: CASSTGTGQETQYF. In nucleotides, the CDR3 is TGCGCCAGCAGCACCGGGACAGGCCAAGAGACCCAGTACTTC.

This chain connects TRBV5-1 to TRBJ1-1; unclear D gene. The CDR3 totals 16 residues. V lost 1 base and J 6 bases, leaving 19 bases between the germline ends. Germline-derived CDR1 and CDR2 are SGHRS and YFSETQ. CDR3 bases: TGCGCCAGCAGCTTGTATCGCCCAGCGGGTGACGCTGAAGCTTTCTTT. Residues: CASSLYRPAGDAEAFF.

The chain combines TRBV11-2 with TRBJ2-2; TRBD1 might be the D (6 bases). This CDR3 is built from 14 residues. Germline V gene data show CDR1 as SGHAT and CDR2 as FQNNGV. V was shortened by 8 bases and J by 6 bases, with 16 bases between the two germline ends. CDR3: CASSNQGSSGELFF. CDR3 DNA: TGTGCCAGCTCCAATCAGGGGTCCTCCGGGGAGCTGTTTTTT.